Following are 26 T cell receptor beta chains from one sample sequenced in a study of PD-L1 blockade in urothelial cancer. The time point here: peripheral blood 6 weeks after treatment start. Libraries were prepared by immunoSEQ multiplex PCR; TCRdb keeps only in-frame clonotypes and omits some of them. The data contain approximately 40,000 clones, around nine tenths of them seen just once; the ten biggest clones take up over 20%. Here the sequenced sample was PBMCs, taken around atezolizumab (anti-PD-L1) treatment. The receptors here all came from a man in his sixties with urothelial cancer.

V and J are TRBV10-3 and TRBJ1-2; D may be TRBD1 (6 bases). The CDR3 length is 14 residues. Looked up from germline, CDR1 is ENHRY and CDR2 is SYGVKD. V gave up 6 bases and J gave up 7 bases, with 18 bases separating them. CDR3 in DNA: TGTGCCATCAGGGCCCCTAACAGGGCGGGTGGCTACACCTTC. Amino acids: CAIRAPNRAGGYTF.

This chain joins TRBV5-6 and TRBJ1-5; D might be TRBD1 (5 bases). The germline V gene encodes CDR1 SGHDT and CDR2 YYEEEE. Trimming took off 4 bases at V and 4 bases at J, with 15 bases between the two ends. This CDR3 is 15 amino acids long. The CDR3 region has the DNA TGTGCCAGCAGCCCTTACGGCCGGGGGAATCAGCCCCAGCATTTT. This sequence encodes CASSPYGRGNQPQHF.

V gene TRBV4-3 combines with J gene TRBJ2-7; 11 bases line up with TRBD2. CDR1 is LGHNA and CDR2 is YSLEER in the germline V gene. This CDR3 is 16 amino acids long. With 0 bases clipped from V and 3 bases from J, the junction kept 4 bases outside the gene matches. CDR3 region: CASSQDLLAGGYEQYF. The CDR3, as DNA: TGCGCCAGCAGCCAAGATCTCCTAGCGGGGGGCTACGAGCAGTACTTC.

The J gene is TRBJ2-5, the V gene TRBV2; 8 bases are shared with TRBD1. CDR3 length equals 13 residues. The V segment lost 5 bases and the J segment 6 bases; nucleotides outside the gene matches: 5. Germline values: CDR1 SNHLY, CDR2 FYNNEI. This chain's CDR3 is CASSFRTGKTQYF. The CDR3 nucleotides read TGTGCCAGCAGTTTTAGGACAGGGAAGACCCAGTACTTC.

The chain employs TRBV4-2 and TRBJ1-1, with TRBD1 identical over 12 bases. The germline V gene has CDR1 LGHNA and CDR2 YNFKEQ. This CDR3 contains 15 residues. Trimming cost V 3 bases and J 8 bases; bases outside gene matches: 7. DNA for the CDR3: TGTGCCAGCAGCCAGGCGGGACAGGGGGCGCGGGAAGCTTTCTTT. The encoded protein is CASSQAGQGAREAFF.

V usage is TRBV5-1 and J usage is TRBJ1-5, with TRBD1 matching 7 bases. CDR1 is SGHRS, CDR2 YFSETQ, per germline. This CDR3 spans 16 amino acids. The V and J ends lost 3 bases and 3 bases, in that order; junction bases with no gene match: 9. The CDR3 nucleotides are TGCGCCAGCAGCTCCACAGGGGAAGGGTCCAATCAGCCCCAGCATTTT. Protein product: CASSSTGEGSNQPQHF.

This chain joins TRBV14 and TRBJ1-2, with 9 bases aligning to TRBD1. V shed 0 bases, J shed 2 bases, and the junction held 4 bases outside the gene matches. The CDR3 spans 16 residues. Germline V gene lookup returns CDR1 SGHDN and CDR2 FVKESK. The CDR3 reads CASSQDLGQGNYGYTF. The DNA for the CDR3 is TGTGCCAGCAGCCAAGATCTAGGACAGGGGAACTATGGCTACACCTTC.

V is TRBV7-8 and J is TRBJ1-6, with no clear D. Germline CDR1 reads SGHVS; CDR2 reads FQNEAQ. The CDR3 is 15 residues long. Trimming shortened V by 5 bases and J by 4 bases, and 12 bases separated the two germline ends. The CDR3 DNA is TGTGCCAGCAGCCCCTACTCGGGTTATAATTCACCCCTCCACTTT. It translates to CASSPYSGYNSPLHF.

The V call is TRBV7-8, the J call TRBJ1-5; no clear D gene. The CDR3 runs 14 residues. V was clipped by 1 base and J by 5 bases, with 9 bases between them. The germline V gene has CDR1 SGHVS and CDR2 FQNEAQ. In nucleotides, the CDR3 is TGTGCCAGCAGCTTAGTTTTGAGGGATCAGCCCCAGCATTTT. It is translated as CASSLVLRDQPQHF.

This rearrangement joins TRBV18 to TRBJ2-7; the match to TRBD1 covers 7 bases. This CDR3 region has 14 residues. Germline V gene data show CDR1 as KGHSH and CDR2 as LQKENI. V dropped 0 bases and J dropped 5; count of bases not matched to a gene: 4. Written as DNA, the CDR3 is TGTGCCAGCTCACCACCAGGGGGCAATGACGAGCAGTACTTC. Translating it yields CASSPPGGNDEQYF.

The chain carries TRBV9 and TRBJ1-5; a possible D gene is TRBD1 (6 bases). Germline assignment: CDR1 SGDLS and CDR2 YYNGEE. The CDR3 is 14 amino acids. Trimming took off 0 bases at V and 7 bases at J, with 11 bases between the two ends. The CDR3 nucleotides read TGTGCCAGCAGCGTAGCGGGGGGCGGACAGCCCCAGCATTTT. Its translation: CASSVAGGGQPQHF.

The rearrangement links TRBV6-1 to TRBJ1-5; D uncertain. V lost 3 bases to trimming and J lost 2 bases, with 8 bases between them. The CDR3 sequence is 14 residues long. Germline CDR1 reads MNHNS; CDR2 reads SASEGT. CDR3 protein: CASSETWRNQPQHF. The CDR3 DNA is TGTGCCAGCAGTGAGACATGGCGCAATCAGCCCCAGCATTTT.

V gene TRBV28 combines with J gene TRBJ1-5; D gene unclear. This CDR3 has 15 amino acids. The germline V and J ends were trimmed by 2 bases and 7 bases, with 15 bases remaining between them. Germline CDR1 reads MDHEN; CDR2 reads SYDVKM. The DNA for the CDR3 is TGTGCCAGCAGTTTACCCCTCCAAGGCGGGCAGCCCCAGCATTTT. Its translation is CASSLPLQGGQPQHF.

The chain links TRBV27 to TRBJ2-2, with 7 bases matching TRBD2. With V trimmed by 8 bases and J by 1 base, 10 bases remained unmatched. The CDR3 spans 16 residues. Germline CDR1 is MNHEY and CDR2 is SMNVEV (reference sequence). For the CDR3, the DNA is TGTGCCAGCGGGAGGGAAAGCCCCCTGAACACCGGGGAGCTGTTTTTT. Its translation is CASGRESPLNTGELFF.

The chain is built from TRBV19 and TRBJ2-7; 8 nucleotides agree with TRBD2. The germline V gene encodes CDR1 LNHDA and CDR2 SQIVND (reference sequence). Trimming cost V 4 bases and J 3 bases; bases outside gene matches: 8. The CDR3 runs 15 residues. The CDR3 is CASSNAHGGDYEQYF. In DNA, the CDR3 is TGTGCCAGTAGTAACGCCCACGGGGGGGACTACGAGCAGTACTTC.

V gene TRBV11-2 combines with J gene TRBJ2-3; D is possibly TRBD2 (5 bases). The CDR3 extends over 14 amino acids. Trimming took off 6 bases at V and 5 bases at J, with 15 bases between the two ends. Germline V CDR1 and CDR2: SGHAT, FQNNGV. This CDR3 is CASRPSSAGDTQYF. The CDR3 DNA reads as TGTGCCAGCAGACCTAGTAGCGCGGGAGATACGCAGTATTTT.

The chain employs TRBV6-5 and TRBJ1-3, with a possible D match to TRBD1 (6 bases). This CDR3 is 15 amino acids long. CDR1 and CDR2 from the germline V gene are MNHEY and SVGAGI. V shed 7 bases and J shed 0 bases, with 13 bases lying between them. For the CDR3, the DNA is TGTGCCAGCACTAGGGACACGGTCTCTGGAAACACCATATATTTT. It specifies CASTRDTVSGNTIYF.

The chain combines TRBV7-9 with TRBJ2-7; 11 bases map to TRBD2. Trimming cost V 2 bases and J 5 bases; bases outside gene matches: 5. CDR1 is SEHNR and CDR2 is FQNEAQ in the germline V gene (reference sequence). This CDR3 contains 15 residues. DNA of the CDR3: TGTGCCAGCAGCTTAACTAGCGGGAGATCTGACGAGCAGTACTTC. Amino acid sequence: CASSLTSGRSDEQYF. Drawing the rest from reference TRBV7-9 and TRBJ2-7, the complete variable domain is DTGVSQNPRHKITKRGQNVTFRCDPISEHNRLYWYRQTLGQGPEFLTYFQNEAQLEKSRLLSDRFSAERPKGSFSTLEIQRTEQGDSAMYLCASSLTSGRSDEQYFGPGTRLTVT.

V is TRBV28 and J is TRBJ1-2; D is uncertain. Per germline, CDR1 MDHEN and CDR2 SYDVKM. Trimming cost V 5 bases and J 1 base, with 11 bases left between them. CDR3 size: 14 residues. The CDR3 DNA is TGTGCCAGCAGTCCCCCCCAGCGTAACTATGGCTACACCTTC. This encodes CASSPPQRNYGYTF.

This chain joins TRBV5-1 and TRBJ1-1, with D maybe TRBD1 (5 bases). The CDR3 contains 16 residues. Trimming shortened V by 5 bases and J by 3 bases, and 20 bases separated the two germline ends. Looked up from germline, CDR1 is SGHRS and CDR2 is YFSETQ. CDR3 DNA sequence: TGCGCCAGCAGGTCCGTGATAGGAGGGGCGGACACTGAAGCTTTCTTT. Translated, it gives CASRSVIGGADTEAFF. Using reference TRBV5-1 and TRBJ1-1 for the parts outside the CDR3, the full variable domain is KAGVTQTPRYLIKTRGQQVTLSCSPISGHRSVSWYQQTPGQGLQFLFEYFSETQRNKGNFPGRFSGRQFSNSRSEMNVSTLELGDSALYLCASRSVIGGADTEAFFGQGTRLTVV.

This clone was found a few times. The chain employs TRBV15 and TRBJ2-1, with D perhaps matching TRBD2 (5 bases). V was pared by 1 base and J by 7 bases, with 20 bases between. The CDR3 has 17 residues. In germline, CDR1 is LNHNV, CDR2 YYDKDF (reference sequence). The CDR3 DNA reads TGTGCCACCAGCAGAGGTGACCAGGCTACGAGGGTAAATGAGCAGTTCTTC. This gives the protein CATSRGDQATRVNEQFF.

The CDR3 DNA is TGTGCCAGTAGTATACGTCCCAACGGGGGGGAGGTGGCAGAGACCCAGTACTTC. As protein: CASSIRPNGGEVAETQYF. This sequence joins TRBV19 and TRBJ2-5, with 8 positions matching TRBD2. This CDR3 region has 18 residues. The trim removed 2 bases at V and 4 bases at J, leaving 15 bases unmatched. Per germline, CDR1 LNHDA and CDR2 SQIVND (reference sequence).

The V call is TRBV28, the J call TRBJ2-1; the match to TRBD2 covers 12 bases. CDR3 size: 16 residues. With V trimmed by 4 bases and J by 5 bases, 6 bases remained unmatched. Per the germline V gene, CDR1 is MDHEN and CDR2 is SYDVKM. CDR3 sequence reads: CASSSQTSGSNNEQFF. The CDR3 nucleotides are TGTGCCAGCAGTTCCCAGACTAGCGGGAGTAACAATGAGCAGTTCTTC.

The chain has TRBV19 and TRBJ1-5, with 7 bases fitting TRBD1. V lost 10 bases to trimming and J lost 0 bases; unmatched junction nucleotides: 6. From germline, CDR1 is LNHDA and CDR2 SQIVND (reference sequence). The CDR3 has 14 residues. CDR3: CATSGGNSNQPQHF. In nucleotides, the CDR3 is TGTGCCACCTCAGGGGGAAATAGCAATCAGCCCCAGCATTTT.

This sequence joins TRBV11-2 and TRBJ2-2; 7 bases are a match to TRBD1. The CDR3 consists of 15 residues. Germline CDR1 SGHAT, CDR2 FQNNGV. The ends lost 1 base at V and 3 bases at J; junction bases unmatched: 2. The chain's CDR3 is CASSLGDRDTGELFF. CDR3 nucleotide sequence: TGTGCCAGCAGCTTAGGGGACAGAGACACCGGGGAGCTGTTTTTT.

The chain combines TRBV7-9 with TRBJ2-7; 8 nucleotides match TRBD1. Germline V gene lookup returns CDR1 SEHNR and CDR2 FQNEAQ (reference sequence). V lost 5 bases and J lost 0; bases outside the gene matches: 18. This CDR3 region has 19 residues. The DNA of the CDR3 is TGTGCCAGCAGCCCCACGCCACCCGGGACAGGTGATCGCTCCTACGAGCAGTACTTC. Its translation: CASSPTPPGTGDRSYEQYF. Looking up the rest from reference TRBV7-9 and TRBJ2-7 gives the full variable domain: DTGVSQNPRHKITKRGQNVTFRCDPISEHNRLYWYRQTLGQGPEFLTYFQNEAQLEKSRLLSDRFSAERPKGSFSTLEIQRTEQGDSAMYLCASSPTPPGTGDRSYEQYFGPGTRLTVT.